This T cell receptor beta chain appears in the sequencing data of a study of cytomegalovirus exposure and HLA in healthy donors. General study results and limits: CMV serostatus alone was available as immune exposure information. Reported results showed that the classifier diagnosed cytomegalovirus status with high specificity and sensitivity. In a later analysis, HLA-associated beta chains showed higher expansion and lower generation probabilities than comparable chains.

V shed 5 bases and J shed 4 bases, with 10 bases lying between them. Germline V gives CDR1 SGDLS, CDR2 YYNGEE. The CDR3 contains 13 residues. PCR primers comprised 60 Vbeta and 13 Jbeta primers. Profiling relied on immunoSEQ multiplex PCR, and the TCRdb table lists in-frame clones only, not all of them. This table holds around 150,000 clones, approximately 80% found once. A remark on this clone: Its antigen is unknown.

This receptor was taken from a woman between 50 and 59 years old in good health and CMV-seronegative. Sequenced: PBMCs. V usage is TRBV9 and J usage is TRBJ1-3, with a weak D call TRBD1 (5 bases). The DNA for the CDR3 is TGTGCCAGCAGTCCGGGGGGAGGAAACACCATATATTTT. Translation gives CASSPGGGNTIYF.